What follows are 26 T cell receptor beta chains derived from one specimen sequenced in a study of T cells in Graves' hyperthyroidism and ophthalmopathy (dated by TCRdb to between 2017 and 2020). Library preparation was by multiplex PCR. The listed sequencing device is Illumina HiSeq 2000. The TCR beta CDR3 regions were amplified from the RNA transcripts. A first-round RT-PCR of the TCR CDR3 used the HTBI primer set with the Qiagen OneStep RT-PCR kit. Clones were called with MiXCR by TCRdb after fastp trimmed the public reads at Q25, and only in-frame beta chains were retained. Every CDR3 protein is listed once, alongside the most common genes and DNA of its rows. In this sample the table shows around 600,000 distinct CDR3 sequences, approximately 15% of which occur a single time. The ten biggest clones cover 3% to 4% of the sample. The material sequenced was blood. Receptors were obtained from a woman aged 40 to 50 with Graves' ophthalmopathy.

This clonotype was seen repeatedly, ten times or more. V gene TRBV18 combines with J gene TRBJ2-1; TRBD2 agrees at 8 bases. Germline V gene data show CDR1 as KGHSH and CDR2 as LQKENI. J was trimmed by 6 bases and V by 6 bases; bases with no gene match: 10. CDR3 length: 15 residues. The CDR3 reads CASSRGLGDRNEQFF. As DNA, the CDR3 is TGTGCCAGCTCGCGGGGACTAGGGGACCGCAATGAGCAGTTCTTC. Full variable domain (remainder filled in from reference TRBV18 and TRBJ2-1): NAGVMQNPRHLVRRRGQEARLRCSPMKGHSHVYWYRQLPEEGLKFMVYLQKENIIDESGMPKERFSAEFPKEGPSILRIQQVVRGDSAAYFCASSRGLGDRNEQFFGPGTRLTVL.

This clonotype was found many times. This chain connects TRBV7-6 to TRBJ2-7; no clear D. The CDR3 loop spans 13 amino acids. Germline values: CDR1 SGHVS, CDR2 FNYEAQ. The V end lost 1 base, the J end lost 4 bases, and 8 bases lay between the germline ends. This CDR3 is CASSLGALYEQYF. DNA for the CDR3: TGTGCCAGCAGCTTAGGGGCATTATACGAGCAGTACTTC.

There are a few counts of this clonotype. The J gene is TRBJ2-3, the V gene TRBV12-3 or TRBV12-4, with D maybe TRBD1 (6 bases). The CDR3 is 15 residues long. V was shortened by 4 bases and J by 1 base, with 12 bases between the two germline ends. The CDR3 region has the DNA TGTGCCAGCAGTTCAGGGGTCCTCGGCACAGATACGCAGTATTTT. Translating gives CASSSGVLGTDTQYF.

The chain is built from TRBV15 and TRBJ1-5; the D gene is possibly TRBD1 (5 bases). V lost 1 base, J lost 5 bases, and 12 bases lay in between. Germline loops: CDR1 LNHNV, CDR2 YYDKDF (reference sequence). The CDR3 extends over 15 amino acids. CDR3: CATSRVARADQPQHF. The CDR3, as DNA: TGTGCCACCAGCAGAGTGGCCAGGGCGGATCAGCCCCAGCATTTT.

The chain carries TRBV2 and TRBJ2-2, with a tentative D call TRBD2 (7 bases). This CDR3 region has 18 residues. The germline V gene encodes CDR1 SNHLY and CDR2 FYNNEI. Trimming cost V 4 bases and J 2 bases, with 20 bases left between them. The CDR3 spells CASSARGGGLRNTGELFF. CDR3 DNA sequence: TGTGCCAGCAGTGCCAGGGGAGGGGGTCTTAGAAACACCGGGGAGCTGTTTTTT.

This clonotype showed up just a few times. This rearrangement joins TRBV2 to TRBJ2-7, with D possibly matching TRBD2 (6 bases). Germline V gene data show CDR1 as SNHLY and CDR2 as FYNNEI. Trimming took 7 bases from V and 5 from J, leaving 18 bases between them. The CDR3 has 14 amino acids. CDR3 sequence: CASIWAGRFHEQYF. CDR3 nucleotides: TGTGCCAGCATCTGGGCAGGGAGGTTCCACGAGCAGTACTTC.

This clonotype was observed a few times. J is TRBJ1-3 and V is TRBV12-3 or TRBV12-4; no clear D gene. This CDR3 spans 13 amino acids. V was trimmed by 7 bases and J by 0 bases, leaving 7 bases between them. The CDR3 sequence: CASIRDSGNTIYF. Written as DNA, the CDR3 is TGTGCCAGCATTCGGGACTCTGGAAACACCATATATTTT.

This clonotype was detected ten times or more. The chain combines TRBV3-1 with TRBJ2-3, with 14 bases aligning to TRBD2. CDR3 length equals 18 residues. Trimming removed 1 base from V and 5 bases from J; junction bases left unmatched: 8. Germline V gives CDR1 LGHDT, CDR2 YNNKEL (reference sequence). CDR3 bases: TGTGCCAGCAGCCAAGGTCGACTAGCGGGGGGGCGCGGAGATACGCAGTATTTT. The encoded protein is CASSQGRLAGGRGDTQYF.

The chain carries TRBV20-1 and TRBJ1-4; TRBD1 matches 8 bases. CDR1 and CDR2 from the germline V gene are DFQATT and SNEGSKA (reference sequence). The junction had 3 bases not matched to a gene; V was cut back by 2 bases and J by 4 bases. The CDR3 has 14 amino acids. The CDR3 DNA is TGCAGTGCTAGACAGGGGGCGGGTAATGAAAAACTGTTTTTT. Protein: CSARQGAGNEKLFF.

This clonotype was counted ten times or more. The chain recombines TRBV20-1 with TRBJ2-5; no firm D call. Germline assignment: CDR1 DFQATT and CDR2 SNEGSKA (reference sequence). Trimming removed 5 bases from V and 2 bases from J, with 12 bases in between. There are 13 residues in the CDR3. CDR3 residues: CSADPRNQETQYF. The CDR3 bases are TGCAGTGCTGACCCGCGGAATCAAGAGACCCAGTACTTC.

This clonotype has more than one count but fewer than ten. This chain links TRBV20-1 with TRBJ1-2; TRBD1 aligns across 8 bases. V was pared by 4 bases and J by 4 bases, with 5 bases of the junction left unmatched. The CDR3 totals 13 residues. The germline CDR1 and CDR2 sequences are DFQATT and SNEGSKA (reference sequence). The CDR3 nucleotides are TGCAGTGCTAAAGGGACAGGAATCTATGGCTACACCTTC. Translation gives CSAKGTGIYGYTF.

This clonotype was observed many times. The gene calls are TRBV18 and TRBJ2-5; a weak D match, TRBD1 (7 bases). The CDR3 has 17 amino acids. CDR1 and CDR2 from the germline V gene are KGHSH and LQKENI. Trimming removed 5 bases at V and 1 base at J, with 20 bases between. The CDR3 sequence is CASSTNRGTATQETQYF. The DNA of the CDR3 is TGTGCCAGCTCAACTAACCGCGGGACAGCGACCCAAGAGACCCAGTACTTC.

This clonotype has more than one count but fewer than ten. The V call is TRBV7-9, the J call TRBJ1-6; possibly TRBD1 for D (5 bases). V lost 5 bases, J lost 9 bases, and 14 bases lay in between. From germline, CDR1 is SEHNR and CDR2 FQNEAQ (reference sequence). The CDR3 extends over 14 amino acids. The DNA of the CDR3 is TGTGCCAGCAGCCCGAATGACAGATTTTCACCCCTCCACTTT. Amino acid sequence: CASSPNDRFSPLHF. The variable domain in full, with the rest retrieved from reference TRBV7-9 and TRBJ1-6, is DTGVSQNPRHKITKRGQNVTFRCDPISEHNRLYWYRQTLGQGPEFLTYFQNEAQLEKSRLLSDRFSAERPKGSFSTLEIQRTEQGDSAMYLCASSPNDRFSPLHFGNGTRLTVT.

This clonotype showed up many times. The V gene is TRBV4-1, the J gene TRBJ1-5; D unclear. The V gene's germline CDR1 is MGHRA and CDR2 YSYEKL. The CDR3 is made up of 17 amino acids. V lost 4 bases and J lost 6, with 22 bases in between. CDR3: CASSLFPGPTAGQPQHF. CDR3 DNA: TGCGCCAGCAGCCTCTTCCCGGGTCCCACGGCGGGTCAGCCCCAGCATTTT.

This clonotype has a handful of counts. The V call is TRBV6-2 or TRBV6-3, the J call TRBJ2-2; D tentatively fits TRBD1 or TRBD2 (6 bases each). The germline V gene encodes CDR1 MNHEY and CDR2 SVGEGT. CDR3 size: 13 residues. Trimming cost V 7 bases and J 6 bases, with 12 bases left between them. The CDR3 is CASNEGEAGELFF. The CDR3 nucleotides are TGTGCCAGCAACGAGGGGGAGGCCGGGGAGCTGTTTTTT.

This clonotype was counted at least ten times. The V and J genes are TRBV28 and TRBJ1-6; tentatively, D is TRBD1 (5 bases). This CDR3 spans 14 amino acids. Between the trimmed V and J ends, which lost 6 bases and 4 bases, there was a span of 10 bases. Germline CDR1 reads MDHEN; CDR2 reads SYDVKM. The CDR3 reads CASRPGGYNSPLHF. In DNA, the CDR3 is TGTGCCAGCAGGCCGGGGGGATATAATTCACCCCTCCACTTT. Combining the CDR3 with reference TRBV28 and TRBJ1-6 gives the whole variable domain DVKVTQSSRYLVKRTGEKVFLECVQDMDHENMFWYRQDPGLGLRLIYFSYDVKMKEKGDIPEGYSVSREKKERFSLILESASTNQTSMYLCASRPGGYNSPLHFGNGTRLTVT.

The table lists this clonotype with many counts. V and J are TRBV11-2 and TRBJ1-5; possibly TRBD1 for D (5 bases). The germline V gene encodes CDR1 SGHAT and CDR2 FQNNGV. The CDR3 contains 14 residues. V was cut by 3 bases and J by 1 base, with 7 bases left in between. The CDR3 bases are TGTGCCAGCAGCTTGGGGCCGAGCAATCAGCCCCAGCATTTT. Its protein product is CASSLGPSNQPQHF.

In this sample, this clonotype turned up many times. The rearrangement joins TRBV7-2 to TRBJ2-1; D not resolved. This CDR3 contains 12 residues. CDR1 and CDR2 from the germline V gene are SGHTA and FQGNSA. The V end was cut by 3 bases, the J end by 10 bases, with 10 bases between. This chain's CDR3 is CASSLFRLEQFF. In DNA, the CDR3 is TGTGCCAGCAGCTTGTTCCGACTGGAGCAGTTCTTC.

The chain uses TRBV28 and TRBJ2-2; 9 bases line up with TRBD1. The CDR3 is 16 residues long. Per the germline V gene, CDR1 is MDHEN and CDR2 is SYDVKM. J was trimmed by 5 bases and V by 7 bases; bases with no gene match: 11. DNA for the CDR3: TGTGCCAGCAAGCTACAGGGGGCGATGGGGACCGGGGAGCTGTTTTTT. Protein sequence: CASKLQGAMGTGELFF.

This clonotype came up a few times. The V and J genes are TRBV4-1 and TRBJ2-6, with D perhaps matching TRBD1 (6 bases). CDR3 length: 17 amino acids. Germline loops: CDR1 MGHRA, CDR2 YSYEKL. The ends were cut back, 5 bases at V and 0 bases at J, with 14 bases in the middle. As DNA, the CDR3 is TGCGCCAGCAGCAGGGCAGGGGTGAGCTCTGGGGCCAACGTCCTGACTTTC. As protein: CASSRAGVSSGANVLTF.

Only a few counts were recorded for this clonotype. The V and J genes are TRBV5-1 and TRBJ2-5; D is uncertain. Germline V gene data show CDR1 as SGHRS and CDR2 as YFSETQ. Trimming removed 2 bases at V and 5 bases at J, with 13 bases between. The CDR3 runs to 14 residues. The CDR3 DNA reads TGCGCCAGCAGCTTTACGGGTCAGAGGGAGACCCAGTACTTC. Its translation: CASSFTGQRETQYF. Filled out from reference TRBV5-1 and TRBJ2-5, the complete variable domain reads KAGVTQTPRYLIKTRGQQVTLSCSPISGHRSVSWYQQTPGQGLQFLFEYFSETQRNKGNFPGRFSGRQFSNSRSEMNVSTLELGDSALYLCASSFTGQRETQYFGPGTRLLVL.

This rearrangement joins TRBV2 to TRBJ2-2; either TRBD1 or TRBD2 may supply D (5 bases each). CDR1 and CDR2 (germline): SNHLY, FYNNEI. The CDR3 consists of 16 residues. V was clipped by 10 bases and J by 4 bases, with 22 bases between them. DNA for the CDR3: TGTGCCACTTATCGGGACGCGGCGCTGGGCACCGGGGAGCTGTTTTTT. Translating it yields CATYRDAALGTGELFF.

This clonotype was seen many times. The J gene is TRBJ2-3, the V gene TRBV12-3 or TRBV12-4; D may be TRBD2 (5 bases). The CDR3 contains 11 residues. Trimming left V 10 bases short and J 5 bases short, with 10 bases between. The CDR3 sequence: CAIRDRDTQYF. The CDR3 DNA sequence: TGTGCCATCCGGGATAGAGATACGCAGTATTTT.

This clonotype was seen a few times. This chain connects TRBV6-1 to TRBJ1-6, with D possibly being TRBD1 (6 bases). The germline gives CDR1 MNHNS, CDR2 SASEGT. The CDR3 sequence is 14 residues long. V was pared by 6 bases and J by 6 bases, with 12 bases between. CDR3 sequence reads: CASRAQGFNSPLHF. The CDR3 nucleotides are TGTGCCAGCAGGGCACAGGGTTTTAATTCACCCCTCCACTTT.

In its sample, this clonotype was seen once. This may stem from a read error, because a much larger clone lies one nucleotide away. The chain combines TRBV11-2 with TRBJ2-5; TRBD1 aligns across 8 bases. Germline-derived CDR1 and CDR2 are SGHAT and FQNNGV. The length of the CDR3 is 14 residues. J was trimmed by 5 bases and V by 4 bases; bases with no gene match: 6. CDR3 region: CASSWTGLMETQYF. CDR3 nucleotide sequence: TGTGCCAGCAGCTGGACAGGGCTTATGGAGACCCAGTACTTC. The full variable domain, rest sourced from reference TRBV11-2 and TRBJ2-5, is EAGVAQSPRYKIIEKRQSVAFWCNPISGHATLYWYQQILGQGPKLLIQFQNNGVVDDSQLPKDRFSAERLKGVDSTLKIQPAKLEDSAVYLCASSWTGLMETQYFGPGTRLLVL.

This clonotype has more than one count but fewer than ten. V and J are TRBV20-1 and TRBJ1-4; 9 bases align to TRBD1. Trimming cost V 1 base and J 1 base; bases outside gene matches: 4. Germline V gene data show CDR1 as DFQATT and CDR2 as SNEGSKA (reference sequence). The CDR3 consists of 16 residues. CDR3 loop: CSARVTGGGTNEKLFF. The CDR3 coding sequence is TGCAGTGCTAGAGTTACAGGGGGCGGAACTAATGAAAAACTGTTTTTT.